This paragraph covers one T cell receptor beta chain sequence. This clonotype was observed a handful of times. Its antigen is still unknown. Base quality data are lacking; no much larger clone is found one base away. This entry belongs to a study of identical twins (dated by TCRdb to 2016 to 2018). In terms of the full investigation: The study deep-sequenced TCR alpha and beta repertoires from monozygotic twins, unrelated adults of various ages and cord blood to test whether fetal clonotypes persist. To rule out contamination, replicate twin experiments were performed at different times with different library preparation protocols. Paper-wide results and their limitations: The excess sharing between twins in beta out-of-frame sequences was weaker because fewer shared sequences reduced the signal-to-noise ratio. Recombination models systematically underestimated out-of-frame TCR alpha sharing in monozygotic twins but agreed with sharing between unrelated individuals. Because the same donors could not be followed over many years, conclusions were based on cross-sectional statistical analysis. Invariant T cells such as MAIT and iNKT could partly confound zero-insertion analyses, though diverse VJ usage argued against this for most clonotypes. Compared with coincidental sharing between unrelated individuals, out-of-frame TCR alpha sequences shared between twins showed an excess of sequences with low generation probability. Fewer insertions were carried by abundant cord blood beta clonotypes, a similar but weaker trend appeared in young adult naive repertoires, and no such trend appeared in memory repertoires.

Only healthy Caucasian donors were included. The twin cohort consisted of three pairs of female monozygotic twins, all aged about 18 to 30 years. Positive isolation kits from Invitrogen were used to isolate the CD4+ and CD8+ T cell populations. Library preparation used 5' RACE. The instrument given in TCRdb is Illumina HiSeq 2000. A universal primer binding site was added through template switching, and the final cDNA carried a unique molecular identifier so that TCR cDNA molecules could be counted accurately. First-strand cDNA for TCR alpha and beta chains was synthesized from specific primers in the conserved constant-segment region. To control for contamination, every cDNA library carried two barcodes: a SMART-Mk sample barcode plus Illumina barcodes. TruSeq adapter sequences and Illumina sample barcodes were added in two successive PCR steps. The Illumina HiSeq platform was used with custom primers to sequence TCR alpha and beta cDNA libraries. The original pipeline was this. MiGEC processed the raw reads to extract unique molecular identifiers, while MiXCR was used to determine the CDR3 positions. For each individual, recombination models were inferred using an EM algorithm with the repgenHMM and IGoR tools. The analysis of shared clonotypes was done with the tcR package in R, with sharing normalized by the product of cloneset sizes. Out-of-frame nonproductive sequences were analyzed to study raw recombination free of thymic and clonal selection effects. TCRdb reanalyzed the raw reads on its own, using fastp at Q25 for trimming and MiXCR for clone calling, and kept in-frame beta chains. All rows with the same CDR3 protein become a single entry with the most common DNA and genes. TCRdb's processing, not the authors', yielded these V and J calls. Across this sample there are around 530,000 distinct CDR3 sequences, with nearly 15% seen only once. Roughly 0.42% of the sample goes to the ten largest clones.

Reading the germline V gene gives CDR1 MNHEY and CDR2 SVGAGI. For this chain, trimming is 2 bases at the V end and 4 bases at the J end, and the number of junction bases without a gene match is 6. Measured from the cysteine to the phenylalanine, the CDR3 is 15 residues long. Only CDR3 DNA remains: 45 bases, in frame from the first base. These same records also appear under a second study, on yellow fever vaccine responses in identical twins. Reported in the second study: According to the authors, in identical twins the way T cells responded to vaccination appeared partly convergent and partly personalized. The study precisely tracked vaccine-responding T cell clones in identical twins.

Sequencing was performed on CD4+ T cells sorted from blood. The chain couples TRBV6-5 to TRBJ2-3, and 7 junctional nucleotides match TRBD2. The receptor comes from a woman aged 18-29 years in good health. The CDR3 sequence is CASSYDQRDADTQYF. The nucleotides read TGTGCCAGCAGTTACGATCAGCGGGACGCAGATACGCAGTATTTT.